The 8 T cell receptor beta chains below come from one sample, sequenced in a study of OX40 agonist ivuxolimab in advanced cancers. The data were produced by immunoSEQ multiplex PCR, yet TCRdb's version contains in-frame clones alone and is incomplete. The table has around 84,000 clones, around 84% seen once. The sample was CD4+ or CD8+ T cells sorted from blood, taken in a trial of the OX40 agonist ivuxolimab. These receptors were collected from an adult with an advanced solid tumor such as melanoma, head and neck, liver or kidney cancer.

The CDR3 DNA follows: TGTGCCAGCAGTGATTTGGGGACAATCCCGGAAAAACTGTTTTTT. It is translated as CASSDLGTIPEKLFF. The J gene is TRBJ1-4, the V gene TRBV6-1, with a possible D match to TRBD1 (6 bases). Trimming cost V 3 bases and J 8 bases, with 16 bases left between them. Looked up from germline, CDR1 is MNHNS and CDR2 is SASEGT. The length of the CDR3 is 15 residues.

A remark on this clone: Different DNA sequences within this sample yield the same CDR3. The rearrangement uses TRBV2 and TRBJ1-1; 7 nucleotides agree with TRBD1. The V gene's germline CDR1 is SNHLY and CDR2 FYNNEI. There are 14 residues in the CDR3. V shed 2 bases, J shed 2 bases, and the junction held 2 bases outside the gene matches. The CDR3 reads CASSERTGNTEAFF. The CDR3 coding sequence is TGTGCCAGCAGTGAACGGACAGGAAACACTGAAGCTTTCTTT.

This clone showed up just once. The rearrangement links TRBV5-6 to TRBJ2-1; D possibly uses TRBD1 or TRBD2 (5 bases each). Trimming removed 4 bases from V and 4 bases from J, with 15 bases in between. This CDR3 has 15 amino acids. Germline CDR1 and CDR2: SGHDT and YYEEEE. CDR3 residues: CASSPGPTKYNEQFF. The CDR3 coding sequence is TGTGCCAGCAGCCCGGGGCCTACCAAATACAATGAGCAGTTCTTC.

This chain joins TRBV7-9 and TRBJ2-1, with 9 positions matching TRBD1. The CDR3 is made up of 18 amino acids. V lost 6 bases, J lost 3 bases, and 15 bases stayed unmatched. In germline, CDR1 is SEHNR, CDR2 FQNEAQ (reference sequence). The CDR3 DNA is TGTGCCAGCAGATTAACCACCACCCGGGACAGGGTCTACAATGAGCAGTTCTTC. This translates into CASRLTTTRDRVYNEQFF.

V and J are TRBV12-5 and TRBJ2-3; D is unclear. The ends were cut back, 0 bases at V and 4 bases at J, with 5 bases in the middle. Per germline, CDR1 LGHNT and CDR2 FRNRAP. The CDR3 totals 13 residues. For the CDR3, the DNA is TGTGCTAGTGGTTTGGTACCCCCAGATACGCAGTATTTT. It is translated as CASGLVPPDTQYF. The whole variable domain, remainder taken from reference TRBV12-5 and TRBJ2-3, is DARVTQTPRHKVTEMGQEVTMRCQPILGHNTVFWYRQTMMQGLELLAYFRNRAPLDDSGMPKDRFSAEMPDATLATLKIQPSEPRDSAVYFCASGLVPPDTQYFGPGTRLTVL.

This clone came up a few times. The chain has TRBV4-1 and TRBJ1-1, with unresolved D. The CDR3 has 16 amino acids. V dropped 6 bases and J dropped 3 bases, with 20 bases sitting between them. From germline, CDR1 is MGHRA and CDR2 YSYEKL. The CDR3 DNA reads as TGCGCCAGCAGGGACCCACGGGCCCGATTTGACACTGAAGCTTTCTTT. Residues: CASRDPRARFDTEAFF.

Written as DNA, the CDR3 is TGTGCCAGCAGTTACTGGCGGGGAAGGGACACCGGGGAGCTGTTTTTT. Translated: CASSYWRGRDTGELFF. The chain recombines TRBV6-5 with TRBJ2-2; possibly TRBD2 for D (6 bases). Trimming cost V 1 base and J 3 bases, with 12 bases left between them. Germline V gene lookup returns CDR1 MNHEY and CDR2 SVGAGI. The CDR3 length is 16 residues.

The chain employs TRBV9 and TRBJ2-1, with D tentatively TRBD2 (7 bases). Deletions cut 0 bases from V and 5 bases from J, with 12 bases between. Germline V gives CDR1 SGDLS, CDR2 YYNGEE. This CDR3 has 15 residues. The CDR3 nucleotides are TGTGCCAGCAGCGTAGAGGGGGGGCAAAACAATGAGCAGTTCTTC. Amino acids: CASSVEGGQNNEQFF.